The 6 T cell receptor beta chains below all came from one sample that was sequenced in a study of blood T cell repertoires in COVID-19. The table came from immunoSEQ multiplex PCR; TCRdb's copy has only in-frame clones and leaves some out. The sample yields 160,000 or so clones, about 83% seen once. The sequenced sample was peripheral blood. The receptors were gathered from a man in his 70s who had recovered from COVID-19.

This clone came up a few times. V usage is TRBV7-9 and J usage is TRBJ1-6, with 10 bases lining up with TRBD1. V lost 6 bases to trimming and J lost 9 bases; unmatched junction nucleotides: 8. Germline V gene sequence: CDR1 SEHNR, CDR2 FQNEAQ (reference sequence). The CDR3 loop spans 15 amino acids. This CDR3 reads CASRPGTGDTSPLHF. The CDR3 nucleotides are TGTGCCAGCAGACCCGGGACAGGGGACACTTCACCCCTCCACTTT.

The chain recombines TRBV11-2 with TRBJ2-2; D ambiguous. CDR1 and CDR2 (germline): SGHAT, FQNNGV. With 5 bases removed from V and 0 bases from J, the gap between germline ends came to 7 bases. CDR3 length: 14 residues. The CDR3 is CASSPFANTGELFF. Here the CDR3 DNA reads TGTGCCAGCAGCCCCTTCGCGAACACCGGGGAGCTGTTTTTT.

The chain carries TRBV19 and TRBJ2-7; 7 nucleotides align to TRBD2. V gave up 4 bases and J gave up 5 bases; unmatched junction bases: 8. CDR3 length: 14 residues. Germline CDR1 reads LNHDA; CDR2 reads SQIVND (reference sequence). DNA of the CDR3: TGTGCCAGTAGTACGCGGGAGATTCTCCACGAGCAGTACTTC. Its translation: CASSTREILHEQYF.

This rearrangement joins TRBV9 to TRBJ2-5, with 7 bases lining up with TRBD1. CDR3 size: 14 residues. The V gene's germline CDR1 is SGDLS and CDR2 YYNGEE. Trimming at V came to 1 base and at J to 2 bases, leaving 2 bases not matched to a gene. The CDR3 nucleotides read TGTGCCAGCAGCGTACGGGGACAGCAAGAGACCCAGTACTTC. Amino acids: CASSVRGQQETQYF.

The chain is built from TRBV19 and TRBJ1-5; tentatively, D is TRBD1 (6 bases). CDR1 and CDR2 from the germline V gene are LNHDA and SQIVND (reference sequence). V lost 6 bases to trimming and J lost 0 bases, with 18 bases between them. This CDR3 comprises 17 residues. CDR3: CASRPPAGTHSNQPQHF. CDR3 DNA: TGTGCCAGTAGGCCCCCCGCTGGGACACATAGCAATCAGCCCCAGCATTTT.

The V gene is TRBV12-5, the J gene TRBJ2-3, with no clear D. CDR1 and CDR2 from the germline V gene are LGHNT and FRNRAP. The CDR3 runs 13 residues. With 6 bases removed from V and 2 bases from J, the gap between germline ends came to 9 bases. The CDR3 DNA follows: TGTGCTAGTGGCCAACAGAACACAGATACGCAGTATTTT. Translated, it gives CASGQQNTDTQYF.